Listed below are T cell receptor beta chains from one sample, sequenced in a study of blood T cell repertoires in COVID-19. Generated by immunoSEQ multiplex PCR, the TCRdb table keeps only in-frame clones and is missing some. The repertoire has around 150,000 clones, around 81% of them found once; the top ten carry 8% to 13%. The sample taken for sequencing was peripheral blood. The receptor set was obtained from a man aged 55 to 70 with active or convalescent COVID-19. CDR3s leave out the opening cysteine and the closing phenylalanine or tryptophan.

V gene	J gene	CDR3 protein
TRBV27	TRBJ2-7	ASSRIRQGGEQY
TRBV3-1/TRBV3-2	TRBJ2-2	ASSHRTGTGELF
TRBV6-1	TRBJ2-1	ASSDPSIFSYNEQF
TRBV6-4	TRBJ1-1	ATGQGWHEAF
TRBV5-1	TRBJ2-2	ASSQLAGLNTGELF
TRBV5-1	TRBJ1-6	ASSLGSSGNSPLH
TRBV6-5	TRBJ2-5	ASSWGQGGVETQY
TRBV15	TRBJ2-7	ATSRDRGREQY
TRBV4-1	TRBJ1-2	ASSSPQGTYGYT
TRBV5-1	TRBJ2-3	ASSWLDTQY
TRBV13	TRBJ2-7	ASSPGTSGGYEQY
TRBV11-2	TRBJ1-4	ASSLGGIKEKLF
TRBV15	TRBJ2-7	ATSMGQGLGRGSYEQY
TRBV6-6	TRBJ1-2	ASNKGDGTNYGYT
TRBV2	TRBJ2-1	ASSRDYGRVDEQF
TRBV27	TRBJ2-7	ASRQGASYEQY
TRBV3-1/TRBV3-2	TRBJ1-1	ASSQVQGRTEAF
TRBV28	TRBJ2-1	ASSRAGGSSYNEQF
TRBV10-2	TRBJ1-4	ASSEGQNSEKLF
TRBV5-8	TRBJ2-3	ASSLGLAGDTQY
TRBV13	TRBJ1-2	ASSLAASNYGYT
TRBV19	TRBJ2-7	ASSIGQNAYEQY
TRBV5-1	TRBJ2-7	ASSSAGGSYEQY
TRBV18	TRBJ2-3	ASSPPTGGGDTQY
TRBV6-1	TRBJ1-5	ASSEEPGLHQPQH
TRBV15	TRBJ2-5	ATSRDPGGETQY
TRBV24-1	TRBJ2-7	ATSDYGYEQY
TRBV5-1	TRBJ1-1	ASSLGQQGKTEAF
TRBV3-1/TRBV3-2	TRBJ2-2	ASSRIAAGELF
TRBV6-6	TRBJ2-7	ASSLTSGRHEQY
TRBV28	TRBJ1-1	ASIGWMNTEAF
TRBV18	TRBJ1-5	ASSPDRDATPQH
TRBV9	TRBJ2-1	ASSLTSGRPNEQF
TRBV5-6	TRBJ2-7	ASSPGQGYYEQY
TRBV9	TRBJ1-2	ASSVEYRGRDGYT
TRBV19	TRBJ2-1	ASSKGTAGDNEQF
TRBV28	TRBJ2-1	ASSLRGGTSGQRYNEQF
TRBV14	TRBJ2-2	ASSHGTRTTGELF
TRBV4-2	TRBJ1-3	ASSHQRLNGNTIY
TRBV4-1	TRBJ1-4	ASSQGEDLGKKLF
TRBV14	TRBJ2-1	ASSQDRGQLYNEQF
TRBV4-1	TRBJ1-2	ASSQGTGANYGYT
TRBV19	TRBJ1-3	ASSETDGNTIY
TRBV6-4	TRBJ1-6	ASSPQEGNNSPLH
TRBV25-1	TRBJ2-6	ASSGYGVGGSGANVLT
TRBV11-2	TRBJ2-3	ASSLGLSGRAVSTDTQY
TRBV5-4	TRBJ1-4	ASSRAGTGNEKLF
TRBV6-5	TRBJ1-2	ASSTDRGSYGYT
TRBV19	TRBJ2-7	ATAQGMTYEQY
TRBV5-8	TRBJ1-2	ASSPGHEDYGYT
TRBV19	TRBJ1-1	ASKVTTGDMNTEAF
TRBV3-1/TRBV3-2	TRBJ1-5	ASSLQSNQPQH
TRBV7-9	TRBJ2-5	ASSYGVQETQY
TRBV7-3	TRBJ2-7	ASSLGVEAGAYEQY
TRBV5-1	TRBJ2-7	ASSFQGARNEQY